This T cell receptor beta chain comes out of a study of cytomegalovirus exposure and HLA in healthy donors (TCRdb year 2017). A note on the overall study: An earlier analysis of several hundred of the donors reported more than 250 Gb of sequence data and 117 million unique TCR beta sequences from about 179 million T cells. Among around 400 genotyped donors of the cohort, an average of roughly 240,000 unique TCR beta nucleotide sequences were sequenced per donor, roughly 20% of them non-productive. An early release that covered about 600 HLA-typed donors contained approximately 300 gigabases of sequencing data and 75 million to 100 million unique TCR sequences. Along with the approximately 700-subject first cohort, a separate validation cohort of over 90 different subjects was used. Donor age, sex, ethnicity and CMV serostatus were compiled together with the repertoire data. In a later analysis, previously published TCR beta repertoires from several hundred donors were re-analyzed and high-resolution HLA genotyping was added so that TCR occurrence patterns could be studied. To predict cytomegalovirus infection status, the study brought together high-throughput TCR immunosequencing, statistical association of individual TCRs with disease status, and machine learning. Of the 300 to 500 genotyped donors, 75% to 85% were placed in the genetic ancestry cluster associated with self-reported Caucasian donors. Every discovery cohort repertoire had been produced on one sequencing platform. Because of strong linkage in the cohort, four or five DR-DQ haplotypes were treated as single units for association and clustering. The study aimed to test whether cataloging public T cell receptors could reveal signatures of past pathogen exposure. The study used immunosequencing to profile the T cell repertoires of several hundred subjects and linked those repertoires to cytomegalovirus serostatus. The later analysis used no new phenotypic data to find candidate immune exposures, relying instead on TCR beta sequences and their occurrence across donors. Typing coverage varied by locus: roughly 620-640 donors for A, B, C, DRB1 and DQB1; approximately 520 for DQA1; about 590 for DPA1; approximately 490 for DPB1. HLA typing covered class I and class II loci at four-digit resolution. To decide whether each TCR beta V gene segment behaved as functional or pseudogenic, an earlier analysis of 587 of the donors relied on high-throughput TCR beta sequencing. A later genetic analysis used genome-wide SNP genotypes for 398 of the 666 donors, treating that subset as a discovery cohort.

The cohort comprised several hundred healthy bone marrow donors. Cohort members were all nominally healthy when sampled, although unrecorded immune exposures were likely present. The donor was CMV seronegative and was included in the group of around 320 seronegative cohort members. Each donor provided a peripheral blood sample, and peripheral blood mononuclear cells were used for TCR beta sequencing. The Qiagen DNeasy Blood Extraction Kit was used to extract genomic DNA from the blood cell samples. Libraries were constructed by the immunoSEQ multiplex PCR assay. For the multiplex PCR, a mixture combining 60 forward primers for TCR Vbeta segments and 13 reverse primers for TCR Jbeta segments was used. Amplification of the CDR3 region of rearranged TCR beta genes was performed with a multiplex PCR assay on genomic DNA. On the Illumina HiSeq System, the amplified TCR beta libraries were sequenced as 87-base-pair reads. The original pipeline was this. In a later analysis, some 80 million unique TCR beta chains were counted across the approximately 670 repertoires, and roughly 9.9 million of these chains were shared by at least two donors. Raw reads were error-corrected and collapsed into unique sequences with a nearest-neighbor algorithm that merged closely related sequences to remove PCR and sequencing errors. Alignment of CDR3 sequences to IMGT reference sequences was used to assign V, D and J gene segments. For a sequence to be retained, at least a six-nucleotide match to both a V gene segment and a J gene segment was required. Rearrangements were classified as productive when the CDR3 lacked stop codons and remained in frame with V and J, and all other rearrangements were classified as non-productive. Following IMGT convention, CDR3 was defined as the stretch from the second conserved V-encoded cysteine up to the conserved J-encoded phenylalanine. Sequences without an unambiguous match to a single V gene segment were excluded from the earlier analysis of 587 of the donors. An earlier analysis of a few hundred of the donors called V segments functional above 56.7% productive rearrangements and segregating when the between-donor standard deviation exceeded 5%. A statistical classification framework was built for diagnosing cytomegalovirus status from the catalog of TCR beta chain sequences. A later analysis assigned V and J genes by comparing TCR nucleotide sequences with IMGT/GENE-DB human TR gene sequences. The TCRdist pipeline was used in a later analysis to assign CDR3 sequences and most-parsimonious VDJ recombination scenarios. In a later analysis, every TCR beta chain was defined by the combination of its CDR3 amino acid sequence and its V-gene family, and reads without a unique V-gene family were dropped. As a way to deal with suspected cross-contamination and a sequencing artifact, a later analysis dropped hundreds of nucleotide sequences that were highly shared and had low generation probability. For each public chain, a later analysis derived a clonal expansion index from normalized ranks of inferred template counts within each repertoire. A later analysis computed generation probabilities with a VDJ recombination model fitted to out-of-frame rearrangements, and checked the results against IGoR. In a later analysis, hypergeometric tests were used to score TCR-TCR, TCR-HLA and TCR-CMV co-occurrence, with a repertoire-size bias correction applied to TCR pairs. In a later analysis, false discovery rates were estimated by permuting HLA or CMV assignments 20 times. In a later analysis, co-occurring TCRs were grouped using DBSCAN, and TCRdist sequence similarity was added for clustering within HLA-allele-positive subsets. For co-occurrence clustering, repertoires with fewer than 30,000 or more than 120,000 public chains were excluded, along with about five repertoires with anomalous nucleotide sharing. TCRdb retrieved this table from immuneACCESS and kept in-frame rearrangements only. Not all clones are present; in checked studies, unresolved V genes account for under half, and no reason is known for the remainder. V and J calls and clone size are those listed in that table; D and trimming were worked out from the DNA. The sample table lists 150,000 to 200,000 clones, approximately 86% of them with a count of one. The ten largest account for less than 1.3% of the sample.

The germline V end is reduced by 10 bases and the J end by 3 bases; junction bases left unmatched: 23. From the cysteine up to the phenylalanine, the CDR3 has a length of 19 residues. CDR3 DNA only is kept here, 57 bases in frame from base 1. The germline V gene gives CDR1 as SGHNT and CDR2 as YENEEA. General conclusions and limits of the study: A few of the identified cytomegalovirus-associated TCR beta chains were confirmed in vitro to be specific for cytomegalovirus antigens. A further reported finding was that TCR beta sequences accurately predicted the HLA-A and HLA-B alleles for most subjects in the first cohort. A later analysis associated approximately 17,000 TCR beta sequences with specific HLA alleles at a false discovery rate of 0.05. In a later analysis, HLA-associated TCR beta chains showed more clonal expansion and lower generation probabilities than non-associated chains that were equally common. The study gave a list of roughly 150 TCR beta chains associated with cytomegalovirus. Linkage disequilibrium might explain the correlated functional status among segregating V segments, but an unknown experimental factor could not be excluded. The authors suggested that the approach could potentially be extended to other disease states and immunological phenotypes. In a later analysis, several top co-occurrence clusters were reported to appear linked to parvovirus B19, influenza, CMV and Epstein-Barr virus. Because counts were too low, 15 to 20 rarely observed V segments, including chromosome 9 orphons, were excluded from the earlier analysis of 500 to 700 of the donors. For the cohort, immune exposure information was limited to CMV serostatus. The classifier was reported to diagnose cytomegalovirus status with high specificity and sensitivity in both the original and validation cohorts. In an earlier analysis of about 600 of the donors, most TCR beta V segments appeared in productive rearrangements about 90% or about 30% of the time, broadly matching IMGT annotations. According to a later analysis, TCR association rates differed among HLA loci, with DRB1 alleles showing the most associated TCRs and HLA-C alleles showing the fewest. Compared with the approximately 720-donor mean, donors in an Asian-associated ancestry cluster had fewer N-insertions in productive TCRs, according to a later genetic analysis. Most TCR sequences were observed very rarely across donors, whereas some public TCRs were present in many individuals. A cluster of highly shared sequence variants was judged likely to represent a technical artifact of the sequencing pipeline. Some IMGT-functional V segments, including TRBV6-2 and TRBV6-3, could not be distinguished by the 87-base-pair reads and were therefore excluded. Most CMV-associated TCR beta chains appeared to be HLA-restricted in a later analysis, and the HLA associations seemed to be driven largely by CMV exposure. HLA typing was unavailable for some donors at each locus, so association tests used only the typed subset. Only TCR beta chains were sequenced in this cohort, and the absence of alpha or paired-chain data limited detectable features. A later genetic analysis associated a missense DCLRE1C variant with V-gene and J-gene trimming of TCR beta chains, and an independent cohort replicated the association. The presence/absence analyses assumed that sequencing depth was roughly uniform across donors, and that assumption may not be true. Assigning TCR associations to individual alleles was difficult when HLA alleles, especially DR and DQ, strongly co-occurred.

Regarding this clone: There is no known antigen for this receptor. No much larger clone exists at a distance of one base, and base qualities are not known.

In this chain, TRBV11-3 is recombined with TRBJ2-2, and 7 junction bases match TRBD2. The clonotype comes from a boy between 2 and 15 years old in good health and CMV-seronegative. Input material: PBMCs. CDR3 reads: CAIPAWGGAGWSDTGELFF. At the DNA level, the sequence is TGTGCCATTCCAGCGTGGGGGGGAGCGGGATGGTCGGACACCGGGGAGCTGTTTTTT.